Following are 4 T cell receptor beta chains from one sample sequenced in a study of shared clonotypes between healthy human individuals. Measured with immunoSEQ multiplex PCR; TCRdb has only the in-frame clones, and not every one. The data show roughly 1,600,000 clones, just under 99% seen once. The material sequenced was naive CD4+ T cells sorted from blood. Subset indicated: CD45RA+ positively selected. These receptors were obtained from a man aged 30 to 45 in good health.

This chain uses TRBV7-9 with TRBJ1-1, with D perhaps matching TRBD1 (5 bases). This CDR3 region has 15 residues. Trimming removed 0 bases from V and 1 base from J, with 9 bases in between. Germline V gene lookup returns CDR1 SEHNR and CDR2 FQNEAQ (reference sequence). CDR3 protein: CASSLARTPNTEAFF. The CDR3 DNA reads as TGTGCCAGCAGCTTAGCGCGGACACCGAACACTGAAGCTTTCTTT.

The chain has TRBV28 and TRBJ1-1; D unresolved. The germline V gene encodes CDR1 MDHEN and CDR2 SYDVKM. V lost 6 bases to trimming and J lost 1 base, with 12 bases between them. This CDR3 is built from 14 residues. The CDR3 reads CASSITAQNTEAFF. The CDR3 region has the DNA TGTGCCAGCAGCATAACAGCACAGAACACTGAAGCTTTCTTT.

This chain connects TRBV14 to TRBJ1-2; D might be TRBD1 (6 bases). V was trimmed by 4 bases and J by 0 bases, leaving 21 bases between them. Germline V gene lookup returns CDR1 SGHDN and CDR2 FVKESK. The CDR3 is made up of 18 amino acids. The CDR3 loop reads CASSPRRSGTTPNYGYTF. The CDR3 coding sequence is TGTGCCAGCAGCCCCCGGAGGAGCGGGACAACACCTAACTATGGCTACACCTTC.

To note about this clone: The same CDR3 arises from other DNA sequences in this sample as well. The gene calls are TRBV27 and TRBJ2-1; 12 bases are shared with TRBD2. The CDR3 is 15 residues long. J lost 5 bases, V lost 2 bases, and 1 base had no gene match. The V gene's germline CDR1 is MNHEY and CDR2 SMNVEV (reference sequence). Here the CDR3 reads CASSLRLAGDNEQFF. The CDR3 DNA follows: TGTGCCAGCAGTTTACGACTAGCGGGAGACAATGAGCAGTTCTTC.